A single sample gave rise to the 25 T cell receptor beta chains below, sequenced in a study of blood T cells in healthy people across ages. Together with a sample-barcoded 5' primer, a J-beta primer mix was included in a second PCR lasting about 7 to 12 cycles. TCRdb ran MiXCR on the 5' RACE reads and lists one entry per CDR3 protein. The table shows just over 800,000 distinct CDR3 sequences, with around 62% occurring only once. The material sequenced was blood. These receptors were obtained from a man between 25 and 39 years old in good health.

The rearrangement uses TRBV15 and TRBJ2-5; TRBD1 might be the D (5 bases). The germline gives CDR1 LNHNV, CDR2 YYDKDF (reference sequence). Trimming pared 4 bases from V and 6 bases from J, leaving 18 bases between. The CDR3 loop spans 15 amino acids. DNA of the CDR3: TGTGCCACCAGCACGGGTAGGGAACAGGCAAAGACCCAGTACTTC. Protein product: CATSTGREQAKTQYF.

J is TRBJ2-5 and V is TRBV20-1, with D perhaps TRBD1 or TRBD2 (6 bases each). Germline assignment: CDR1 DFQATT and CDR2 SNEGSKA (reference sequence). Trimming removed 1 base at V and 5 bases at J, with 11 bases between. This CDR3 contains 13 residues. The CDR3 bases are TGCAGTGCTAGAGCAGGGGCGGGGGAGACCCAGTACTTC. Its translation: CSARAGAGETQYF.

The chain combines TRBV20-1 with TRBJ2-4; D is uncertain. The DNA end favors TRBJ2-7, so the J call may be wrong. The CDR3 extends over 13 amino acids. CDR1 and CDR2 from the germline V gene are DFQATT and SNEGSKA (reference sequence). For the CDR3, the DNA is TGCAGTGCACACGACAACGAATCCTACGAGCAGTACTTC. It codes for CSAHDNESYEQYF.

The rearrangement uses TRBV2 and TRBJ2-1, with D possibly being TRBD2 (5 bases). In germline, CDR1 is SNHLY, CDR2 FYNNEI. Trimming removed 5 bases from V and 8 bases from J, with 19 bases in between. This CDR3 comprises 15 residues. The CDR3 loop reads CASSIRTRSGDEQFF. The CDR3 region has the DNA TGTGCCAGCAGTATACGGACTCGTTCTGGGGATGAGCAGTTCTTC.

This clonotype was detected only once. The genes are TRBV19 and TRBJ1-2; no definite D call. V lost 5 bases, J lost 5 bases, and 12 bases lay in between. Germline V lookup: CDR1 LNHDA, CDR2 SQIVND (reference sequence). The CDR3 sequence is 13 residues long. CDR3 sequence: CASSPTQKYGYTF. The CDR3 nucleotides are TGTGCCAGTAGTCCCACGCAGAAATATGGCTACACCTTC.

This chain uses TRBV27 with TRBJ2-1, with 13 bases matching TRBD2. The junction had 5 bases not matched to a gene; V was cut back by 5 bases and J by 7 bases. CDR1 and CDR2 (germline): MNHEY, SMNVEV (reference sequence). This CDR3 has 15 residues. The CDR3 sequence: CASSPGLAGPNEQFF. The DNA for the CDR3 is TGTGCCAGCAGTCCGGGACTAGCGGGGCCGAATGAGCAGTTCTTC.

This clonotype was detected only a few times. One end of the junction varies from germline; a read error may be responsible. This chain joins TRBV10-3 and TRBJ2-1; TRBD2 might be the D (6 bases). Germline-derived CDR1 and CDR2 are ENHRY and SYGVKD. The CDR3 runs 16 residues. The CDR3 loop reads CATSESGRGSYNEQFF. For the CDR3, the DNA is TGTGCCACCAGTGAGTCGGGGCGGGGATCCTACAATGAGCAGTTCTTC.

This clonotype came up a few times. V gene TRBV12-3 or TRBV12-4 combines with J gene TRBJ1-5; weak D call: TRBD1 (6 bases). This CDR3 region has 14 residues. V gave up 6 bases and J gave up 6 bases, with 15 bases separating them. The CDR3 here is CASSLDRKGQPQHF. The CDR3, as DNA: TGTGCCAGCAGCCTCGACAGGAAGGGTCAGCCCCAGCATTTT.

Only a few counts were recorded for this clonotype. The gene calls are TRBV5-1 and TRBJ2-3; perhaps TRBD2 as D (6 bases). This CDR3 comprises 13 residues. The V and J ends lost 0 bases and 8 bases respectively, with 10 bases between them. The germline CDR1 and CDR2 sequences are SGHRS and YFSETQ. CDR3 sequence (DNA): TGCGCCAGCAGCTTGGAGGACTATGTTACGCAGTATTTT. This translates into CASSLEDYVTQYF.

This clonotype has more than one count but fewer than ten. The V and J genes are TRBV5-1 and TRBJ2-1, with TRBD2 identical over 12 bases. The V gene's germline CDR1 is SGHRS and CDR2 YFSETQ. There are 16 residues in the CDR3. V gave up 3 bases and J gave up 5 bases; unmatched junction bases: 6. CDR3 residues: CASSYTGTSGHNEQFF. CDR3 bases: TGCGCCAGCAGCTACACCGGGACTAGCGGGCACAATGAGCAGTTCTTC.

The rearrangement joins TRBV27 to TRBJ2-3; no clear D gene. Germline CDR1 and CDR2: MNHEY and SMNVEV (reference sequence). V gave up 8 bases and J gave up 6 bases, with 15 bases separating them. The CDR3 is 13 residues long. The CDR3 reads CASRAVNGDTQYF. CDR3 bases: TGTGCCAGCCGTGCAGTTAATGGGGATACGCAGTATTTT.

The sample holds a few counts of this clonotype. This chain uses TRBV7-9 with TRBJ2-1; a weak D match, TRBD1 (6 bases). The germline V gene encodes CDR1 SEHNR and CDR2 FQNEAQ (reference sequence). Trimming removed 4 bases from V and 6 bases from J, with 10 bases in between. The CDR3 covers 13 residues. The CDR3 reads CASSSQGPNEQFF. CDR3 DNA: TGTGCCAGCAGCTCACAGGGTCCCAATGAGCAGTTCTTC.

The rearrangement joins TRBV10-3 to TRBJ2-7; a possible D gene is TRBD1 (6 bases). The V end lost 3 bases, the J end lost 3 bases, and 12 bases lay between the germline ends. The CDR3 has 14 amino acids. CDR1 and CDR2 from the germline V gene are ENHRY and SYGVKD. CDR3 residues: CAISDETGSYEQYF. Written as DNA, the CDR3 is TGTGCCATCAGTGATGAGACAGGAAGCTACGAGCAGTACTTC.

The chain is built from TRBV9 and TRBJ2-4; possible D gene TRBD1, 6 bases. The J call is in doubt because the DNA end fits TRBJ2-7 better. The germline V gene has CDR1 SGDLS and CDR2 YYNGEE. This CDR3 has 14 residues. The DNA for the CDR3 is TGTGCCAGCAGCGTAGCTACAGGGCCCTACGAGCAGTACTTC. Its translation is CASSVATGPYEQYF.

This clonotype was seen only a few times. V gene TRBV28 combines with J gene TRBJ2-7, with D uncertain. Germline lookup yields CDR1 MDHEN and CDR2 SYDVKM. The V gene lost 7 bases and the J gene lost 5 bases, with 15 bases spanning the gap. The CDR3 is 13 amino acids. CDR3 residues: CASNSLGINEQYF. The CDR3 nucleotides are TGTGCCAGCAATTCTCTAGGGATTAACGAGCAGTACTTC.

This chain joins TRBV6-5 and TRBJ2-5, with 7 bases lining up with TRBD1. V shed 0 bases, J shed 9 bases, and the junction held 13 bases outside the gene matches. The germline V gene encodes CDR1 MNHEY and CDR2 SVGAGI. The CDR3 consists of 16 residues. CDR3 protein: CASSYSGTASGWAQYF. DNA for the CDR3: TGTGCCAGCAGTTACTCAGGGACAGCCTCCGGGTGGGCCCAGTACTTC.

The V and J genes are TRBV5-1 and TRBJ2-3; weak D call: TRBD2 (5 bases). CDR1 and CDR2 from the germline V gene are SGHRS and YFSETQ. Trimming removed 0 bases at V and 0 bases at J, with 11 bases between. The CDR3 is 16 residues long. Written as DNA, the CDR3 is TGCGCCAGCAGCTTGGGAGGGCAGTCTAGCACAGATACGCAGTATTTT. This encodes CASSLGGQSSTDTQYF.

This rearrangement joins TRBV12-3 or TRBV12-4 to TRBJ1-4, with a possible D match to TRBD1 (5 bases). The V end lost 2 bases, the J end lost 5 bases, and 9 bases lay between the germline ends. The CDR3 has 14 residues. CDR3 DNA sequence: TGTGCCAGCAGTTTATCGGGGGTAAATGAAAAACTGTTTTTT. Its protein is CASSLSGVNEKLFF.

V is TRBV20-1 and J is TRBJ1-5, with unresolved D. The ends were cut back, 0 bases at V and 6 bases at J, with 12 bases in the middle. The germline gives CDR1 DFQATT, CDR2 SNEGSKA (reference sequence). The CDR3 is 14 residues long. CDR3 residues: CSAREPGEVQPQHF. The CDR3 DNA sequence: TGCAGTGCTAGAGAGCCCGGGGAGGTTCAGCCCCAGCATTTT.

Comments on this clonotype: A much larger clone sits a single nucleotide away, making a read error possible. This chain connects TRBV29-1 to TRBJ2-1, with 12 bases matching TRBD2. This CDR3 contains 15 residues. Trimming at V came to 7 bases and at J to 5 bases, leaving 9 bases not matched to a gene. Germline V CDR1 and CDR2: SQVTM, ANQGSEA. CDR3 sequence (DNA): TGCAGCGACGTCGAAACTAGCGGGGGGAACAATGAGCAGTTCTTC. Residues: CSDVETSGGNNEQFF.

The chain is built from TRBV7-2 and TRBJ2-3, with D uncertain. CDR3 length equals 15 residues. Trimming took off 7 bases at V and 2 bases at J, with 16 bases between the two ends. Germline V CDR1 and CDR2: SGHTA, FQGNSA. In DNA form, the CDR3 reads TGTGCCAGCATCCCCGTGTCGATCATCACAGATACGCAGTATTTT. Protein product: CASIPVSIITDTQYF.

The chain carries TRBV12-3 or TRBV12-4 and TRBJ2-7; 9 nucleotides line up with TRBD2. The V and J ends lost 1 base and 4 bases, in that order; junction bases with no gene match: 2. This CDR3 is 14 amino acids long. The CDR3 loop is CASSLDAGGYEQYF. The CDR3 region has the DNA TGTGCCAGCAGTTTAGATGCGGGGGGGTACGAGCAGTACTTC.

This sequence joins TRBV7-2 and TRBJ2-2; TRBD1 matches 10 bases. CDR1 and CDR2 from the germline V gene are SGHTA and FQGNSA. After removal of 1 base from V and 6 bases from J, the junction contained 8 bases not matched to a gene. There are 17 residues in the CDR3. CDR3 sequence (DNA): TGTGCCAGCAGCTTAGGTCACGGGACAGGGGTCGCCGGGGAGCTGTTTTTT. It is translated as CASSLGHGTGVAGELFF.

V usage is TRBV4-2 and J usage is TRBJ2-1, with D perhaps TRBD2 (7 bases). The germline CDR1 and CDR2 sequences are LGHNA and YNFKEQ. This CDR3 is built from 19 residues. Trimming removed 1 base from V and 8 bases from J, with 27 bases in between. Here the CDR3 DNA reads TGTGCCAGCAGCCAAGCGACCAGGGTAGGGGGACTAAGTAGCCATGAGCAGTTCTTC. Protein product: CASSQATRVGGLSSHEQFF.

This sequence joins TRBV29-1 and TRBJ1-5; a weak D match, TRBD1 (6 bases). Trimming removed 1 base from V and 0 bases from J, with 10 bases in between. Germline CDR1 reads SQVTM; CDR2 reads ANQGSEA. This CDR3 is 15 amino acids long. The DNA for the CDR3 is TGCAGCGTTGAAGTAGGGGGGGGTAGCAATCAGCCCCAGCATTTT. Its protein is CSVEVGGGSNQPQHF.